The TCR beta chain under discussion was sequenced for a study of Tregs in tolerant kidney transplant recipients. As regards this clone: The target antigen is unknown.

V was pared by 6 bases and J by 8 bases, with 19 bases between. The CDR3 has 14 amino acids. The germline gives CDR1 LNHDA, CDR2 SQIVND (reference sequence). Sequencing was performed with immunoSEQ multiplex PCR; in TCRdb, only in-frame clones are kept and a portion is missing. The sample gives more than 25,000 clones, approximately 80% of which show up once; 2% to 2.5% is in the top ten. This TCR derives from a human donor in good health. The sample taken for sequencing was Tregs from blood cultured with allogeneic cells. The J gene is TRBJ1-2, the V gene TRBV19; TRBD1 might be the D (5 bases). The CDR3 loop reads CASSPDINVGGYTF. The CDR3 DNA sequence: TGTGCCAGTAGCCCGGACATTAACGTCGGGGGCTACACCTTC.